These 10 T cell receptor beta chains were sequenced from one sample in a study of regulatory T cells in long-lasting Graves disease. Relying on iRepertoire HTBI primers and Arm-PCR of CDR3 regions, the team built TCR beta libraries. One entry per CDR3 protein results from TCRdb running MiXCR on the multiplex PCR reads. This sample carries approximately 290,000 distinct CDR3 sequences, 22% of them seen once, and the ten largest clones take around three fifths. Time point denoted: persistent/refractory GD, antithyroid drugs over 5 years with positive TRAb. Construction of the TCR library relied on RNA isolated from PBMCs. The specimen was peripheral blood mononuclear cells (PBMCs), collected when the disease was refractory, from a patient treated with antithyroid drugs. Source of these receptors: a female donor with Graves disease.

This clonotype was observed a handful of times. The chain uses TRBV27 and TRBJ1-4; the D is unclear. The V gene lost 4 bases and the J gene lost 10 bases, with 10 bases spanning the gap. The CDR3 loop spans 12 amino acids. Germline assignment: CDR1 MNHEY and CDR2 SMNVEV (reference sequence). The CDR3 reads CASSSRPGKLFF. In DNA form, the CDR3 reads TGTGCCAGCAGTTCCCGACCTGGAAAACTGTTTTTT.

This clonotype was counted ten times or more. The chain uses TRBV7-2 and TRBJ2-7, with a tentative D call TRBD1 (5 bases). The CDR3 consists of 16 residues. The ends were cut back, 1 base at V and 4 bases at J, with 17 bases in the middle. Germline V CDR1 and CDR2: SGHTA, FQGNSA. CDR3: CASSLDRTRDSYEQYF. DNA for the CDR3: TGTGCCAGCAGCTTAGATCGGACACGAGATTCTTACGAGCAGTACTTC. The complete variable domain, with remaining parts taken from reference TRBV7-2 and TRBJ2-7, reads GAGVSQSPSNKVTEKGKDVELRCDPISGHTALYWYRQSLGQGLEFLIYFQGNSAPDKSGLPSDRFSAERTGGSVSTLTIQRTQQEDSAVYLCASSLDRTRDSYEQYFGPGTRLTVT.

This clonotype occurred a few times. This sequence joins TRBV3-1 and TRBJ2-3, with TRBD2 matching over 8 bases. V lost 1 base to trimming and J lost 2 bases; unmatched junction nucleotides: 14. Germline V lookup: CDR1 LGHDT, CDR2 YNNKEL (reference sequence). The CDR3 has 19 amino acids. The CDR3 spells CASSQVGEGGRWTTDTQYF. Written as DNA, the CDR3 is TGTGCCAGCAGCCAAGTAGGAGAAGGCGGGAGGTGGACCACAGATACGCAGTATTTT.

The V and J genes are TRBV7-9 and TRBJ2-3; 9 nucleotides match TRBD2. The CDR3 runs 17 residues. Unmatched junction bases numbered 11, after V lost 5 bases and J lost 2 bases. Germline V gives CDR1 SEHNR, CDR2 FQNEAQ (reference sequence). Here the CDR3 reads CASSPLGSGRTTDTQYF. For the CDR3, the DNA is TGTGCCAGCAGCCCCCTCGGTAGCGGGAGAACCACAGATACGCAGTATTTT.

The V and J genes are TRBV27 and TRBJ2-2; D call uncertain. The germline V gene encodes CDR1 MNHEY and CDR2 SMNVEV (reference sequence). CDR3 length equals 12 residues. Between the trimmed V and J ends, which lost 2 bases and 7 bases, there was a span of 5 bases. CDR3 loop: CASSLTFGELFF. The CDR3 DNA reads TGTGCCAGCAGTTTAACGTTCGGGGAGCTGTTTTTT.

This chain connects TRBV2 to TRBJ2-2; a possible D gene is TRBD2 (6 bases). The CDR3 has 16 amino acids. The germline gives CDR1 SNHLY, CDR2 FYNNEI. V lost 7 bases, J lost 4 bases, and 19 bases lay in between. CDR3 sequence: CASNPTGGASTGELFF. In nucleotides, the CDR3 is TGTGCCAGCAACCCCACTGGAGGGGCGAGCACCGGGGAGCTGTTTTTT.

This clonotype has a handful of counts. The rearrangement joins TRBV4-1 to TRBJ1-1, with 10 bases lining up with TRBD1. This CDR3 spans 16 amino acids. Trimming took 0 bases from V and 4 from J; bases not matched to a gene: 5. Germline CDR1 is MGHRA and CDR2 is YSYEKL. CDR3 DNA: TGCGCCAGCAGCCAAGATCCGGGACAGGGGTTCACTGAAGCTTTCTTT. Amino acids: CASSQDPGQGFTEAFF.

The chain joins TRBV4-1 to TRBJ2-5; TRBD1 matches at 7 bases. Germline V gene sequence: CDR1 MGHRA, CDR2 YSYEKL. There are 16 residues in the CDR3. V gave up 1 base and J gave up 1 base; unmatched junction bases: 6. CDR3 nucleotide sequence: TGCGCCAGCAGCCAAGCAACGGGACAGACCCAAGAGACCCAGTACTTC. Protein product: CASSQATGQTQETQYF.

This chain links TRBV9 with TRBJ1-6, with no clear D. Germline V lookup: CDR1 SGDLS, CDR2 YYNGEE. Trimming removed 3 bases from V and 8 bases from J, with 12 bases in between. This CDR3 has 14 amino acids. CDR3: CASSAHPGDSPLHF. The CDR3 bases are TGTGCCAGCAGCGCGCACCCGGGCGATTCACCCCTCCACTTT.

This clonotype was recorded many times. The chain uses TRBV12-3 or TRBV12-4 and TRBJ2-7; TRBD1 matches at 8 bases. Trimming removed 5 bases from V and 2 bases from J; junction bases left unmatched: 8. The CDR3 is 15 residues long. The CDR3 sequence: CASSVRTGQAYEQYF. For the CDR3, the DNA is TGTGCCAGCAGTGTTAGGACAGGGCAAGCCTACGAGCAGTACTTC.